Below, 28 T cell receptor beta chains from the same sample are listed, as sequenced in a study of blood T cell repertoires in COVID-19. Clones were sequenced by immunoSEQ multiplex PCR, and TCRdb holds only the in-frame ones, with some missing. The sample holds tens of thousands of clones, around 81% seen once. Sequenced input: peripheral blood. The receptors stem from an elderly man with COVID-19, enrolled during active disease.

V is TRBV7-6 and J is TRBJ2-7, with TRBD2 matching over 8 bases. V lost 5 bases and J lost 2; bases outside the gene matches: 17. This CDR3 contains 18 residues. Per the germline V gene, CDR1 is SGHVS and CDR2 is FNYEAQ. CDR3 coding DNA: TGTGCCAGCAGCCCCAAGACCCTCCCGGGGGGGCTGCCCTACGAGCAGTACTTC. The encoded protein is CASSPKTLPGGLPYEQYF. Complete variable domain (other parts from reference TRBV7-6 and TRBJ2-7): GAGVSQSPRYKVTKRGQDVALRCDPISGHVSLYWYRQALGQGPEFLTYFNYEAQQDKSGLPNDRFSAERPEGSISTLTIQRTEQRDSAMYRCASSPKTLPGGLPYEQYFGPGTRLTVT.

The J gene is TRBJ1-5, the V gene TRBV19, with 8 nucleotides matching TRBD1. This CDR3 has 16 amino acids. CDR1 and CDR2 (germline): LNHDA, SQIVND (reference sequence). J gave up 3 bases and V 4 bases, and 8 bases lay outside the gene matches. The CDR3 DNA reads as TGTGCCAGTAGTAATATCGGACAGGGTTTCAATCAGCCCCAGCATTTT. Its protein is CASSNIGQGFNQPQHF.

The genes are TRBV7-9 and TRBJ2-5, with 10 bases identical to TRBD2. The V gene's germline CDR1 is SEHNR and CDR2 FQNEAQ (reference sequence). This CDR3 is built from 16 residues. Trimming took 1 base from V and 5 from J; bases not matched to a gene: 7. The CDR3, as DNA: TGTGCCAGCAGCTTAGAAAGGCTAGCGGGGGTTGAGACCCAGTACTTC. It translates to CASSLERLAGVETQYF.

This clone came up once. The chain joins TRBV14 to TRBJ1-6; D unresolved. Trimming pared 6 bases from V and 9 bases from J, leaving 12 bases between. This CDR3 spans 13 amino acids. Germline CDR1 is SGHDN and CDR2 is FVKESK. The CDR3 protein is CASSDYMGSPLHF. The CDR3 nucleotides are TGTGCCAGCAGTGACTATATGGGTTCACCCCTCCACTTT.

The CDR3 reads CASSPNPGNSPLHF. For the CDR3, the DNA is TGTGCCAGCTCACCAAATCCGGGTAATTCACCCCTCCACTTT. V is TRBV18 and J is TRBJ1-6; D unresolved. The length of the CDR3 is 14 residues. With 2 bases removed from V and 6 bases from J, the gap between germline ends came to 8 bases. Germline V gene sequence: CDR1 KGHSH, CDR2 LQKENI.

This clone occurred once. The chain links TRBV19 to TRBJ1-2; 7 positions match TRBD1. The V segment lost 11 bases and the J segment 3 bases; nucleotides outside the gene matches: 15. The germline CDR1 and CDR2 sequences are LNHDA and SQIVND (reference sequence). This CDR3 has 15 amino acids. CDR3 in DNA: TGTGCCGCCTCGGCCCTGGACAGGATGGACTATGGCTACACCTTC. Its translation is CAASALDRMDYGYTF. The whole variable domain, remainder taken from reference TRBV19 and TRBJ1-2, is DGGITQSPKYLFRKEGQNVTLSCEQNLNHDAMYWYRQDPGQGLRLIYYSQIVNDFQKGDIAEGYSVSREKKESFPLTVTSAQKNPTAFYLCAASALDRMDYGYTFGSGTRLTVV.

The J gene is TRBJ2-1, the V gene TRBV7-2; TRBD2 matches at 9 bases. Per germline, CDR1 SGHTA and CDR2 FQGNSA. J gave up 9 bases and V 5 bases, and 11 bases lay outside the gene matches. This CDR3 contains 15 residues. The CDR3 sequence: CASSAKAGGPGEQFF. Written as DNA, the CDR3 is TGTGCCAGCAGCGCCAAGGCGGGAGGGCCCGGTGAGCAGTTCTTC.

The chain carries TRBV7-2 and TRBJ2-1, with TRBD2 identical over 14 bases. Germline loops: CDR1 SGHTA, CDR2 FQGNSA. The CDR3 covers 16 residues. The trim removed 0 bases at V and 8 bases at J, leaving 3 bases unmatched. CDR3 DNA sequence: TGTGCCAGCAGCTTAGCTGGACTAGCGGGGGGCGATGAGCAGTTCTTC. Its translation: CASSLAGLAGGDEQFF.

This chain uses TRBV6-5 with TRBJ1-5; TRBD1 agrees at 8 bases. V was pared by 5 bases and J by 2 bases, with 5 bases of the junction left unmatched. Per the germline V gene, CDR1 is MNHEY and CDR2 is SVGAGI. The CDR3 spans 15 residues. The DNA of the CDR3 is TGTGCCAGCAGTACCCAGGACAGGGGCAATCAGCCCCAGCATTTT. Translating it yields CASSTQDRGNQPQHF.

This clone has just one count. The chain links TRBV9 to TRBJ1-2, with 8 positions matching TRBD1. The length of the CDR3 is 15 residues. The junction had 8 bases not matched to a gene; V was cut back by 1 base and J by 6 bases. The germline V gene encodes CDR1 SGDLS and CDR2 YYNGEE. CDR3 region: CASSVLGTGDDGYTF. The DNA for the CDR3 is TGTGCCAGCAGCGTACTCGGGACAGGTGACGATGGCTACACCTTC. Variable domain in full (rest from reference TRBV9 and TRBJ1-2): DSGVTQTPKHLITATGQRVTLRCSPRSGDLSVYWYQQSLDQGLQFLIQYYNGEERAKGNILERFSAQQFPDLHSELNLSSLELGDSALYFCASSVLGTGDDGYTFGSGTRLTVV.

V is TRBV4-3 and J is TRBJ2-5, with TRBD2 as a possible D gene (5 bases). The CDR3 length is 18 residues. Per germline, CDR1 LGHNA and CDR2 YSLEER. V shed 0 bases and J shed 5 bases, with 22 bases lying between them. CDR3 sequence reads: CASSQDPPSLESPETQYF. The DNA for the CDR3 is TGCGCCAGCAGCCAAGATCCCCCTAGCCTGGAGTCTCCCGAGACCCAGTACTTC.

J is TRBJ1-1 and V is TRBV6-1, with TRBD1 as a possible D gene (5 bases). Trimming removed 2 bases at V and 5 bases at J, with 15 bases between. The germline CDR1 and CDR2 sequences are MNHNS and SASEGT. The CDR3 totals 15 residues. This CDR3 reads CASSERGGVRTEAFF. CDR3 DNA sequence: TGTGCCAGCAGTGAACGGGGAGGGGTGAGAACTGAAGCTTTCTTT.

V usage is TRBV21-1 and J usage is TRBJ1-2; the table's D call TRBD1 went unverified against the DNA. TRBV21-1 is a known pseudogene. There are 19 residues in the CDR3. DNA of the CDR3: TGTGCCAGCAGCAAAAGTGCCCTCTCCGGGACAGGGGCGACCTATGGCTACACCTTC. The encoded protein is CASSKSALSGTGATYGYTF.

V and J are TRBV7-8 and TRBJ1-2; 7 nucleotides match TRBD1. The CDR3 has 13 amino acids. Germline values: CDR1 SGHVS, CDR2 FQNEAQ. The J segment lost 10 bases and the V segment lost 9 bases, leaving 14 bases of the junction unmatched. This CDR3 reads CASTQGTARAYTF. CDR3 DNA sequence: TGTGCCAGTACTCAAGGGACAGCCCGCGCCTACACCTTC.

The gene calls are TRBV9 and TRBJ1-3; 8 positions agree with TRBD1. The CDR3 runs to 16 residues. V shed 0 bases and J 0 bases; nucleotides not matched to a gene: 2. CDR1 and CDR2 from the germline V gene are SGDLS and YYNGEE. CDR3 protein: CASSVGTGFSGNTIYF. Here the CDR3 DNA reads TGTGCCAGCAGCGTAGGGACAGGGTTCTCTGGAAACACCATATATTTT.

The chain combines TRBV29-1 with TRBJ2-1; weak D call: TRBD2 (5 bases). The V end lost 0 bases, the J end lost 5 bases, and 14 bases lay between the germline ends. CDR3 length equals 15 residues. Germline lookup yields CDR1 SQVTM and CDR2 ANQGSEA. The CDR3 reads CSVEDPRGQDNEQFF. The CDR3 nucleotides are TGCAGCGTTGAAGATCCCCGCGGGCAGGACAATGAGCAGTTCTTC.

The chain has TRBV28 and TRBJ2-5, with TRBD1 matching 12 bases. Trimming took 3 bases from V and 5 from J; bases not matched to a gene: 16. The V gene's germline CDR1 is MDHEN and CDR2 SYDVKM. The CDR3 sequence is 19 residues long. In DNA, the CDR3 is TGTGCCAGCAGTTTCCCGGGGACAGGGGGCGCGAATTCATTGGAGACCCAGTACTTC. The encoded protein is CASSFPGTGGANSLETQYF.

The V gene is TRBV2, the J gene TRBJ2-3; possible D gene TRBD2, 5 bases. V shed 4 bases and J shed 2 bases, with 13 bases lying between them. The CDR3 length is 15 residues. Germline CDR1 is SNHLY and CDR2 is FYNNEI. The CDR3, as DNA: TGTGCCAGCAGTGTAATTTCGAGGGTCACAGATACGCAGTATTTT. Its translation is CASSVISRVTDTQYF.

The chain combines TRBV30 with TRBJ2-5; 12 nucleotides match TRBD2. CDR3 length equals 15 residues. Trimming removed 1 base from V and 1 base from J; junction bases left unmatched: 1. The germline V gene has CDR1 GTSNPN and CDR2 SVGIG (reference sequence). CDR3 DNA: TGTGCCTGGAGTGGGACTAGCGGGGCCCAAGAGACCCAGTACTTC. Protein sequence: CAWSGTSGAQETQYF.

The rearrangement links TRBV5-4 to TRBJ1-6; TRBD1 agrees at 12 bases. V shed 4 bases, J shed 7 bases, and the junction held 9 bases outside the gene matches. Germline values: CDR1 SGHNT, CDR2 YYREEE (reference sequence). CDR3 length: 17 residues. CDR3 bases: TGTGCCAGCAGCCCTAGGGGGACAGGGGGCAGAAATTCACCCCTCCACTTT. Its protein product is CASSPRGTGGRNSPLHF. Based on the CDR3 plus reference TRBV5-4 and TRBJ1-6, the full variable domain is ETGVTQSPTHLIKTRGQQVTLRCSSQSGHNTVSWYQQALGQGPQFIFQYYREEENGRGNFPPRFSGLQFPNYSSELNVNALELDDSALYLCASSPRGTGGRNSPLHFGNGTRLTVT.

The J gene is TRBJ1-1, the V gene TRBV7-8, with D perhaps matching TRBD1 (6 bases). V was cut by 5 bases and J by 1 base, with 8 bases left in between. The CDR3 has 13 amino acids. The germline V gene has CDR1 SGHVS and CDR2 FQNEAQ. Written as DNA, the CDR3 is TGTGCCAGCAGCGTGACAGGGAACACTGAAGCTTTCTTT. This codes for CASSVTGNTEAFF.

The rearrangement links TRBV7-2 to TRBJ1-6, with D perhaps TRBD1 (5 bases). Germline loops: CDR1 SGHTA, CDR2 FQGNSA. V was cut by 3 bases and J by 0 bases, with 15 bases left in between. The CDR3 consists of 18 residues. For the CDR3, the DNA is TGTGCCAGCAGCTTGGCGGGGACGGGAAGCTCCTATAATTCACCCCTCCACTTT. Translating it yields CASSLAGTGSSYNSPLHF.

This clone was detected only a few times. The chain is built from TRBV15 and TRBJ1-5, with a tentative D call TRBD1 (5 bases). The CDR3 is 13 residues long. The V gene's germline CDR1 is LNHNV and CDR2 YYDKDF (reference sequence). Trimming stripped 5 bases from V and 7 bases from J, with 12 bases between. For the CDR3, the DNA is TGTGCCACCAGCGGCTTGACAGCCCAGCCCCAGCATTTT. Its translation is CATSGLTAQPQHF.

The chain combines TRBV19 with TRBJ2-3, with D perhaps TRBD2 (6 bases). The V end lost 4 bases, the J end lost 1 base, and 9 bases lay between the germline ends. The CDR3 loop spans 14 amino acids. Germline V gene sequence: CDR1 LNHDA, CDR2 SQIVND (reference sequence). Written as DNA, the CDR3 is TGTGCCAGTAGTAACAAGCGGGGCACAGATACGCAGTATTTT. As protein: CASSNKRGTDTQYF. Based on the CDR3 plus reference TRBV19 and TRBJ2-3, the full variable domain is DGGITQSPKYLFRKEGQNVTLSCEQNLNHDAMYWYRQDPGQGLRLIYYSQIVNDFQKGDIAEGYSVSREKKESFPLTVTSAQKNPTAFYLCASSNKRGTDTQYFGPGTRLTVL.

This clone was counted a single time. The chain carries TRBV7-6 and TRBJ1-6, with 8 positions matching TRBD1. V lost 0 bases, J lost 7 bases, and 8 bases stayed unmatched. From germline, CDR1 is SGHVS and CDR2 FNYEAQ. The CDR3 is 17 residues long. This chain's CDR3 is CASSLARQGARNSPLHF. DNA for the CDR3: TGTGCCAGCAGCTTAGCCCGGCAGGGGGCGAGGAATTCACCCCTCCACTTT. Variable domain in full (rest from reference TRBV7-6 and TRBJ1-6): GAGVSQSPRYKVTKRGQDVALRCDPISGHVSLYWYRQALGQGPEFLTYFNYEAQQDKSGLPNDRFSAERPEGSISTLTIQRTEQRDSAMYRCASSLARQGARNSPLHFGNGTRLTVT.

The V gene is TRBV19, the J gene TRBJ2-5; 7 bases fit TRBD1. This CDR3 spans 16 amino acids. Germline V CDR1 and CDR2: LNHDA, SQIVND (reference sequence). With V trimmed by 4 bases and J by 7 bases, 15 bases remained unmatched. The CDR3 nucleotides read TGTGCCAGTAGTAGTCCAAGAGGGACAGCGTCGGGGACCCAGTACTTC. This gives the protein CASSSPRGTASGTQYF.

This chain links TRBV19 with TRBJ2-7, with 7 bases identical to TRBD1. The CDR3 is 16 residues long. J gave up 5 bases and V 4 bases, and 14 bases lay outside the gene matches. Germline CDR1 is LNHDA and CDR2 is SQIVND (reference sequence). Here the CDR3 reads CASSNPARTGGDEQYF. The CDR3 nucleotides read TGTGCCAGTAGTAACCCCGCAAGGACAGGTGGAGACGAGCAGTACTTC.

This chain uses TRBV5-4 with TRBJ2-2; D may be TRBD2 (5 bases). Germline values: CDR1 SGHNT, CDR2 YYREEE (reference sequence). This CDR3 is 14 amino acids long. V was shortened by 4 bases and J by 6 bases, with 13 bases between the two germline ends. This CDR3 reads CASSPDTSSGELFF. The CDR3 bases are TGTGCCAGCAGCCCAGACACTAGTTCCGGGGAGCTGTTTTTT.